The 27 T cell receptor beta chains reported below all come from one sample, sequenced in a study of blood T cell repertoires in COVID-19. Clones were read by immunoSEQ multiplex PCR, and TCRdb kept only the in-frame ones, dropping some. The table shows about 300,000 clones, with approximately 88% occurring only once. The sample comprised peripheral blood. The receptors come from a young man with active or convalescent COVID-19.

The chain couples TRBV6-5 to TRBJ2-1, with 10 bases that match TRBD2. CDR3 length: 14 residues. CDR1 is MNHEY and CDR2 is SVGAGI in the germline V gene. Trimming took 6 bases from V and 6 from J; bases not matched to a gene: 5. The CDR3 sequence is CASSRTSGINEQFF. CDR3 in DNA: TGTGCCAGCAGCCGGACTAGCGGAATCAATGAGCAGTTCTTC.

This chain uses TRBV2 with TRBJ1-4, with 7 bases that match TRBD1. This CDR3 is built from 16 residues. V lost 6 bases to trimming and J lost 4 bases; unmatched junction nucleotides: 11. Germline V gene lookup returns CDR1 SNHLY and CDR2 FYNNEI. In nucleotides, the CDR3 is TGTGCCAGCAGACTCAACTACAGGGGATTTAATGAAAAACTGTTTTTT. Translation gives CASRLNYRGFNEKLFF.

The chain uses TRBV7-2 and TRBJ1-2; D not certain. Germline V lookup: CDR1 SGHTA, CDR2 FQGNSA. The CDR3 contains 12 residues. The V end was cut by 2 bases, the J end by 7 bases, with 8 bases between. The CDR3, as DNA: TGTGCCAGCAGCTTAACGACTAGTGGCTACACCTTC. This codes for CASSLTTSGYTF.

The chain is built from TRBV12-3 or TRBV12-4 and TRBJ2-7; 7 nucleotides agree with TRBD1. The trim removed 6 bases at V and 2 bases at J, leaving 4 bases unmatched. The CDR3 extends over 13 amino acids. The CDR3 bases are TGTGCCAGCAGAACGACAGGGACCTACGAGCAGTACTTC. Its translation is CASRTTGTYEQYF.

This chain joins TRBV29-1 and TRBJ2-5; 9 bases agree with TRBD1. CDR1 is SQVTM and CDR2 is ANQGSEA in the germline V gene. This CDR3 is 13 amino acids long. The junction had 8 bases not matched to a gene; V was cut back by 7 bases and J by 5 bases. CDR3: CSGTTGGAETQYF. The CDR3 DNA follows: TGCAGCGGAACCACAGGGGGCGCGGAGACCCAGTACTTC.

The CDR3 here is CASSEETGETQYF. CDR3 in DNA: TGTGCCAGCAGTGAAGAAACGGGGGAGACCCAGTACTTC. The chain has TRBV2 and TRBJ2-5; D perhaps matches TRBD2 (5 bases). Looked up from germline, CDR1 is SNHLY and CDR2 is FYNNEI. This CDR3 has 13 amino acids. Trimming took off 1 base at V and 5 bases at J, with 8 bases between the two ends.

The chain employs TRBV2 and TRBJ2-2, with 12 bases lining up with TRBD2. The CDR3 has 16 residues. Germline trimming cut 4 bases from V and 5 bases from J; bases unmatched to any gene: 5. Per the germline V gene, CDR1 is SNHLY and CDR2 is FYNNEI. The CDR3 loop is CASSAGTSGRTGELFF. The DNA for the CDR3 is TGTGCCAGCAGTGCCGGGACTAGCGGGCGAACCGGGGAGCTGTTTTTT.

This rearrangement joins TRBV2 to TRBJ2-5; possibly TRBD2 for D (5 bases). V shed 10 bases and J shed 3 bases, with 18 bases lying between them. In germline, CDR1 is SNHLY, CDR2 FYNNEI. The CDR3 covers 14 residues. The CDR3 region has the DNA TGTGCCACCAAAGAATCTTGGGGAGAAGAGACCCAGTACTTC. Its translation: CATKESWGEETQYF.

The chain has TRBV29-1 and TRBJ2-7; 8 bases fit TRBD1. The ends lost 3 bases at V and 0 bases at J; junction bases unmatched: 7. Germline V gene data show CDR1 as SQVTM and CDR2 as ANQGSEA. The CDR3 consists of 15 residues. The CDR3 protein is CSVDQGAGGSYEQYF. CDR3 nucleotide sequence: TGCAGCGTTGATCAGGGGGCCGGAGGCTCCTACGAGCAGTACTTC.

This chain joins TRBV19 and TRBJ1-4; 10 bases fit TRBD1. Germline CDR1 and CDR2: LNHDA and SQIVND (reference sequence). V was clipped by 3 bases and J by 7 bases; unmatched bases: 5. The CDR3 sequence is 15 residues long. Here the CDR3 reads CASSMGTGELEKLFF. The CDR3 region has the DNA TGTGCCAGTAGTATGGGGACAGGGGAACTTGAAAAACTGTTTTTT.

The V and J genes are TRBV9 and TRBJ2-5, with 8 bases identical to TRBD2. Germline V gene data show CDR1 as SGDLS and CDR2 as YYNGEE. The CDR3 is made up of 15 amino acids. The trim removed 0 bases at V and 1 base at J, leaving 2 bases unmatched. This CDR3 is CASSVVGLVQETQYF. The CDR3 bases are TGTGCCAGCAGCGTAGTGGGACTAGTCCAAGAGACCCAGTACTTC.

This clone was seen just once. This chain connects TRBV6-6 to TRBJ2-5; 12 nucleotides line up with TRBD1. CDR1 MNHNY and CDR2 SVGAGI come from the germline V gene (reference sequence). Trimming removed 4 bases from V and 5 bases from J; junction bases left unmatched: 8. CDR3 size: 16 residues. The CDR3 DNA reads as TGTGCCAGCAGTTGGGGGGACAGGGGGCGAAGGGAGACCCAGTACTTC. Encoded protein: CASSWGDRGRRETQYF.

The rearrangement joins TRBV11-1 to TRBJ2-7; a possible D gene is TRBD1 (5 bases). This CDR3 is 14 amino acids long. Germline loops: CDR1 SGHAT, CDR2 FQDESV (reference sequence). V was trimmed by 4 bases and J by 7 bases, leaving 17 bases between them. CDR3 DNA sequence: TGTGCCAGCAGCTCCCGGCGGAACCACAGGGAGCAGTACTTC. Translated: CASSSRRNHREQYF.

This sequence joins TRBV5-6 and TRBJ2-1, with a weak D call TRBD2 (5 bases). The CDR3 is 14 amino acids. Germline CDR1 is SGHDT and CDR2 is YYEEEE. Trimming left V 4 bases short and J 1 base short, with 9 bases between. The DNA of the CDR3 is TGTGCCAGCAGCAGGACGGGGTCCTACAATGAGCAGTTCTTC. It is translated as CASSRTGSYNEQFF.

This clone was detected only a few times. The chain carries TRBV15 and TRBJ2-6; TRBD1 aligns across 10 bases. CDR1 LNHNV and CDR2 YYDKDF come from the germline V gene (reference sequence). The CDR3 runs to 19 residues. Germline trimming cut 2 bases from V and 2 bases from J; bases unmatched to any gene: 9. This CDR3 reads CATSRSSTGGLTGANVLTF. The CDR3 DNA sequence: TGTGCCACCAGCAGATCCTCGACAGGGGGCTTAACTGGGGCCAACGTCCTGACTTTC.

This CDR3 reads CASSQGTAYSNQPQHF. The CDR3 nucleotides are TGTGCCAGCAGCCAAGGGACAGCTTATAGCAATCAGCCCCAGCATTTT. The genes are TRBV7-2 and TRBJ1-5; 7 bases align to TRBD1. Germline CDR1 and CDR2: SGHTA and FQGNSA. The V and J ends lost 5 bases and 0 bases, in that order; junction bases with no gene match: 7. The CDR3 is 16 residues long. Together with reference TRBV7-2 and TRBJ1-5, the CDR3 gives the full variable domain: GAGVSQSPSNKVTEKGKDVELRCDPISGHTALYWYRQSLGQGLEFLIYFQGNSAPDKSGLPSDRFSAERTGGSVSTLTIQRTQQEDSAVYLCASSQGTAYSNQPQHFGDGTRLSIL.

The V and J genes are TRBV13 and TRBJ1-2; 9 nucleotides match TRBD1. Trimming took 4 bases from V and 0 from J; bases not matched to a gene: 6. The V gene's germline CDR1 is PRHDT and CDR2 FYEKMQ (reference sequence). The CDR3 is made up of 16 amino acids. CDR3 DNA sequence: TGTGCCAGCAGCTCGCCGACAGGGGGGTCTAACTATGGCTACACCTTC. Translating gives CASSSPTGGSNYGYTF. Complete variable domain (other parts from reference TRBV13 and TRBJ1-2): AAGVIQSPRHLIKEKRETATLKCYPIPRHDTVYWYQQGPGQDPQFLISFYEKMQSDKGSIPDRFSAQQFSDYHSELNMSSLELGDSALYFCASSSPTGGSNYGYTFGSGTRLTVV.

The V and J genes are TRBV3-1 (or the pseudogene TRBV3-2) and TRBJ2-5; unclear D gene. V lost 2 bases and J 2 bases, leaving 3 bases between the germline ends. The CDR3 loop spans 12 amino acids. Germline values: CDR1 LGHDT, CDR2 YNNKEL (reference sequence). CDR3 sequence: CASSQIQETQYF. CDR3 sequence (DNA): TGTGCCAGCAGCCAAATACAAGAGACCCAGTACTTC.

The V call is TRBV4-1, the J call TRBJ1-2, with D unclear. Germline CDR1 reads MGHRA; CDR2 reads YSYEKL. V was clipped by 1 base and J by 6 bases, with 15 bases between them. The CDR3 runs 15 residues. CDR3 nucleotide sequence: TGCGCCAGCAGCCAAGTTGTCCGGGGTAGGGATGGCTACACCTTC. Translated, it gives CASSQVVRGRDGYTF.

The chain employs TRBV7-9 and TRBJ2-1; the D is unclear. The CDR3 covers 16 residues. Germline CDR1 and CDR2: SEHNR and FQNEAQ (reference sequence). The germline V and J ends were trimmed by 1 base and 5 bases, with 15 bases remaining between them. The CDR3 bases are TGTGCCAGCAGCTTAGGTGGGCCATTCCTCCACAATGAGCAGTTCTTC. It codes for CASSLGGPFLHNEQFF.

The J gene is TRBJ2-3, the V gene TRBV6-1; TRBD2 is a possible D gene (5 bases). Deletions cut 3 bases from V and 2 bases from J, with 12 bases between. There are 15 residues in the CDR3. Germline CDR1 is MNHNS and CDR2 is SASEGT. The CDR3 DNA reads TGTGCCAGCAGTGATTTATCGGGAACCACAGATACGCAGTATTTT. It encodes CASSDLSGTTDTQYF.

A word on this clone: A much larger clone lies one base from this, so it may be a read error. The V call is TRBV5-4, the J call TRBJ2-3; no reliable D call. Germline values: CDR1 SGHNT, CDR2 YYREEE (reference sequence). The CDR3 is made up of 12 amino acids. V lost 4 bases to trimming and J lost 0 bases, with 3 bases between them. This CDR3 is CASSPSTDTQYF. Here the CDR3 DNA reads TGTGCCAGCAGCCCTAGCACAGATACGCAGTATTTT.

This rearrangement joins TRBV10-1 to TRBJ2-7, with 8 positions matching TRBD2. Germline lookup yields CDR1 WNHNN and CDR2 SYGVQD (reference sequence). This CDR3 spans 17 amino acids. V was clipped by 8 bases and J by 3 bases; unmatched bases: 18. In nucleotides, the CDR3 is TGCGCCAGCCCGACTTTACTGCGGGGGGTTTTCATCTACGAGCAGTACTTC. Translated: CASPTLLRGVFIYEQYF.

This clone was seen a single time. The genes are TRBV19 and TRBJ1-5; no reliable D call. V gave up 5 bases and J gave up 4 bases, with 6 bases separating them. The germline gives CDR1 LNHDA, CDR2 SQIVND (reference sequence). CDR3 length: 12 residues. Here the CDR3 reads CASSAGNQPQHF. The CDR3 nucleotides read TGTGCCAGTAGTGCAGGAAATCAGCCCCAGCATTTT.

This chain uses TRBV2 with TRBJ1-1; unclear D gene. The CDR3 spans 12 residues. V was trimmed by 7 bases and J by 1 base, leaving 7 bases between them. Germline CDR1 and CDR2: SNHLY and FYNNEI. CDR3 loop: CASMAPNTEAFF. CDR3 coding DNA: TGTGCCAGCATGGCACCGAACACTGAAGCTTTCTTT.

This chain uses TRBV7-9 with TRBJ1-5, with D maybe TRBD1 (5 bases). This CDR3 region has 13 residues. Per the germline V gene, CDR1 is SEHNR and CDR2 is FQNEAQ (reference sequence). With 2 bases removed from V and 5 bases from J, the gap between germline ends came to 7 bases. The CDR3 loop reads CASSLSGDQPQHF. CDR3 DNA sequence: TGTGCCAGCAGCTTATCGGGGGATCAGCCCCAGCATTTT.

This clone was seen once. The chain is built from TRBV6-4 and TRBJ2-1, with D tentatively TRBD2 (7 bases). The V and J ends lost 2 bases and 8 bases respectively, with 10 bases between them. The CDR3 is 13 residues long. Germline V CDR1 and CDR2: MRHNA, SNTAGT. DNA of the CDR3: TGTGCCAGCAGTGACCAGGGGAGGGATGAGCAGTTCTTC. Its translation is CASSDQGRDEQFF.